The 25 T cell receptor beta chains below all came from one sample that was sequenced in a study of T cell responses to AZD1222 COVID-19 vaccine. The table came from immunoSEQ multiplex PCR; TCRdb's copy has only in-frame clones and leaves some out. Of about 140,000 clones listed, under 95% were seen once; the top ten hold just over 3%. The starting material was peripheral blood, obtained on day 0 of AZD1222 vaccination. These receptors came from an adult in good health.

The chain uses TRBV15 and TRBJ2-1; no clear D. Germline CDR1 is LNHNV and CDR2 is YYDKDF (reference sequence). This CDR3 spans 17 amino acids. Trimming left V 1 base short and J 3 bases short, with 16 bases between. The CDR3 DNA reads as TGTGCCACCAGCAGAGTGTCCGGCAGGCGGCACTACAATGAGCAGTTCTTC. This translates into CATSRVSGRRHYNEQFF.

The chain joins TRBV1 to TRBJ2-1; the table's D call TRBD2 went unverified against the DNA. TRBV1 is deemed a pseudogene. This CDR3 has 17 amino acids. CDR3: CTSSHSPGLGSYNEQFF. The CDR3 DNA is TGCACCAGCAGCCATTCCCCGGGACTGGGCTCCTACAATGAGCAGTTCTTC.

This chain joins TRBV24-1 and TRBJ1-5; D is perhaps TRBD1 (5 bases). Germline assignment: CDR1 KGHDR and CDR2 SFDVKD. The CDR3 totals 15 residues. V dropped 2 bases and J dropped 4 bases, with 11 bases sitting between them. The CDR3 sequence: CATSDSAGYNQPQHF. As DNA, the CDR3 is TGTGCCACCAGTGATTCGGCAGGGTATAATCAGCCCCAGCATTTT.

This clone was counted once. The V and J genes are TRBV10-1 and TRBJ2-3; D is unresolved. The CDR3 spans 15 residues. Germline V gene sequence: CDR1 WNHNN, CDR2 SYGVQD (reference sequence). V gave up 0 bases and J gave up 1 base, with 8 bases separating them. In nucleotides, the CDR3 is TGCGCCAGCAGTGAGTCTTTAGAGGGCACAGATACGCAGTATTTT. This encodes CASSESLEGTDTQYF.

This chain links TRBV7-6 with TRBJ2-7; D gene unclear. The V gene's germline CDR1 is SGHVS and CDR2 FNYEAQ. Trimming cost V 1 base and J 6 bases, with 10 bases left between them. This CDR3 region has 13 residues. CDR3 nucleotide sequence: TGTGCCAGCAGCTTAGGGGGTGACGGCGAGCAGTACTTC. This gives the protein CASSLGGDGEQYF.

The genes are TRBV12-3 or TRBV12-4 and TRBJ1-6; no clear D gene. The ends were cut back, 8 bases at V and 7 bases at J, with 12 bases in the middle. The CDR3 is 13 residues long. The CDR3 DNA reads as TGTGCCAGCGTAGCAGCCAGAAATTCACCCCTCCACTTT. It translates to CASVAARNSPLHF.

The rearrangement uses TRBV18 and TRBJ1-1, with a weak D call TRBD1 (5 bases). V was shortened by 1 base and J by 0 bases, with 6 bases between the two germline ends. This CDR3 has 14 amino acids. CDR1 and CDR2 (germline): KGHSH, LQKENI. In DNA, the CDR3 is TGTGCCAGCTCACCACGGGGGATGAACACTGAAGCTTTCTTT. Residues: CASSPRGMNTEAFF.

The chain employs TRBV12-3 or TRBV12-4 and TRBJ2-5; D gene ambiguous. Trimming stripped 5 bases from V and 0 bases from J, with 4 bases between. This CDR3 region has 12 residues. CDR3 coding DNA: TGTGCCAGCAGTGCCAACCAAGAGACCCAGTACTTC. Translated: CASSANQETQYF.

The rearrangement joins TRBV19 to TRBJ1-4; 7 nucleotides agree with TRBD1. CDR1 is LNHDA, CDR2 SQIVND, per germline (reference sequence). V lost 4 bases and J lost 8; bases outside the gene matches: 13. The CDR3 sequence is 16 residues long. The CDR3 loop reads CASSNGGYRGTEKLFF. CDR3 bases: TGTGCCAGTAGTAACGGCGGTTACAGGGGAACCGAAAAACTGTTTTTT.

The chain has TRBV12-5 and TRBJ1-2; a possible D gene is TRBD1 (5 bases). CDR1 and CDR2 (germline): LGHNT, FRNRAP. The CDR3 is 14 residues long. The germline V and J ends were trimmed by 5 bases and 4 bases, with 14 bases remaining between them. The CDR3: CASGTGTPLYGYTF. The CDR3 DNA is TGTGCTAGTGGTACCGGGACCCCCCTCTATGGCTACACCTTC.

The V gene is TRBV20-1, the J gene TRBJ1-2; unclear D gene. V lost 6 bases and J 8 bases, leaving 10 bases between the germline ends. The CDR3 consists of 10 residues. CDR1 is DFQATT, CDR2 SNEGSKA, per germline (reference sequence). The CDR3 DNA sequence: TGCAGTGCCCCCTTAGGCGGCTACACCTTC. As protein: CSAPLGGYTF.

The chain is built from TRBV3-1 (or the pseudogene TRBV3-2) and TRBJ1-5; 7 bases line up with TRBD1. The CDR3 sequence is 14 residues long. Germline V CDR1 and CDR2: LGHDT, YNNKEL (reference sequence). The trim removed 1 base at V and 7 bases at J, leaving 4 bases unmatched. This chain's CDR3 is CASSQGRGGQPQHF. DNA of the CDR3: TGTGCCAGCAGCCAAGGGCGAGGGGGCCAGCCCCAGCATTTT.

CDR3 protein: CASSSLGQGVSLGGYTF. The CDR3 DNA is TGTGCCAGCAGCTCTTTAGGACAGGGGGTTTCATTGGGAGGCTACACCTTC. The V and J genes are TRBV5-5 and TRBJ1-2, with 10 bases aligning to TRBD1. Germline values: CDR1 SGHKS, CDR2 YYEKEE (reference sequence). Unmatched junction bases numbered 16, after V lost 3 bases and J lost 8 bases. The CDR3 loop spans 17 amino acids.

The chain employs TRBV10-3 and TRBJ1-5, with D hard to call. The CDR3 consists of 16 residues. Germline V gene data show CDR1 as ENHRY and CDR2 as SYGVKD. V lost 2 bases, J lost 5 bases, and 16 bases lay in between. The CDR3 DNA reads as TGTGCCATCAGTGAGGGACTTCCAAACGGGTATCAGCCCCAGCATTTT. Its translation is CAISEGLPNGYQPQHF.

This clone came up once. The chain has TRBV24-1 and TRBJ2-3; D possibly corresponds to TRBD2 (6 bases). This CDR3 region has 16 residues. Trimming stripped 3 bases from V and 1 base from J, with 13 bases between. CDR1 and CDR2 from the germline V gene are KGHDR and SFDVKD. CDR3 sequence: CATSDVPGSGTDTQYF. The CDR3 nucleotides read TGTGCCACCAGTGATGTACCCGGGAGCGGCACAGATACGCAGTATTTT.

CDR3 coding DNA: TGTGCCAGCAGCCTTCCGGGGAAGCCCCAGCATTTT. Amino acid sequence: CASSLPGKPQHF. V and J are TRBV14 and TRBJ1-5; no clear D gene. V was cut by 4 bases and J by 8 bases, with 9 bases left in between. The germline V gene encodes CDR1 SGHDN and CDR2 FVKESK. This CDR3 is 12 amino acids long.

This rearrangement joins TRBV6-5 to TRBJ2-7, with 7 nucleotides matching TRBD2. J was trimmed by 1 base and V by 6 bases; bases with no gene match: 3. Germline-derived CDR1 and CDR2 are MNHEY and SVGAGI. The CDR3 spans 13 residues. The CDR3: CASRTGGSYEQYF. The CDR3 DNA reads TGTGCCAGCAGAACCGGGGGGTCCTACGAGCAGTACTTC.

Notes on this clone: The sample has other DNA sequences that encode this CDR3 too. V is TRBV19 and J is TRBJ1-5; D is perhaps TRBD1 (5 bases). V lost 5 bases and J 2 bases, leaving 7 bases between the germline ends. Germline assignment: CDR1 LNHDA and CDR2 SQIVND (reference sequence). The CDR3 length is 13 residues. CDR3 region: CASSGTGNQPQHF. The DNA of the CDR3 is TGTGCCAGTAGTGGGACGGGCAATCAGCCCCAGCATTTT. The full variable domain, with the rest looked up from reference TRBV19 and TRBJ1-5, is DGGITQSPKYLFRKEGQNVTLSCEQNLNHDAMYWYRQDPGQGLRLIYYSQIVNDFQKGDIAEGYSVSREKKESFPLTVTSAQKNPTAFYLCASSGTGNQPQHFGDGTRLSIL.

The chain is built from TRBV5-4 and TRBJ1-3; D gene uncertain. CDR1 is SGHNT, CDR2 YYREEE, per germline (reference sequence). The CDR3 is 15 residues long. V was pared by 4 bases and J by 4 bases, with 15 bases between. The CDR3 DNA follows: TGTGCCAGCAGCCCAAGTCCTGGCTCCGGAAACACCATATATTTT. Its protein is CASSPSPGSGNTIYF. The variable domain in full, with the rest retrieved from reference TRBV5-4 and TRBJ1-3, is ETGVTQSPTHLIKTRGQQVTLRCSSQSGHNTVSWYQQALGQGPQFIFQYYREEENGRGNFPPRFSGLQFPNYSSELNVNALELDDSALYLCASSPSPGSGNTIYFGEGSWLTVV.

The V call is TRBV19, the J call TRBJ2-1; no clear D gene. Trimming took 5 bases from V and 8 from J, leaving 13 bases between them. The CDR3 spans 13 residues. The germline gives CDR1 LNHDA, CDR2 SQIVND (reference sequence). The CDR3 is CASSLASRHEQFF. The DNA of the CDR3 is TGTGCCAGTAGTTTAGCTAGTCGCCATGAGCAGTTCTTC.

The chain combines TRBV9 with TRBJ2-1, with TRBD2 matching 7 bases. The CDR3 covers 12 residues. Germline values: CDR1 SGDLS, CDR2 YYNGEE. Losses at the gene ends were 7 bases for V and 5 bases for J; bases not matched to a gene: 3. CDR3 coding DNA: TGTGCCAGCGGGACTAAGAACAATGAGCAGTTCTTC. It encodes CASGTKNNEQFF.

As for this clone: One end of the junction varies from germline; a read error may be responsible. The chain has TRBV10-3 and TRBJ2-6; D may match TRBD1 or TRBD2 (6 bases each). This CDR3 is built from 17 residues. Germline lookup yields CDR1 ENHRY and CDR2 SYGVKD. The CDR3, as DNA: TGTGCCATCATTGAGAGCAGGGGAGGCTCTGGGGCCAACGTCCTGACTTTC. It yields the protein CAIIESRGGSGANVLTF.

J is TRBJ2-7 and V is TRBV7-2; TRBD2 might be the D (6 bases). Between the trimmed V and J ends, which lost 0 bases and 0 bases, there was a span of 9 bases. The germline V gene encodes CDR1 SGHTA and CDR2 FQGNSA. The CDR3 loop spans 15 amino acids. In nucleotides, the CDR3 is TGTGCCAGCAGCTTAGCCGGGCGGGGCTCCTACGAGCAGTACTTC. It is translated as CASSLAGRGSYEQYF.

V gene TRBV7-9 combines with J gene TRBJ1-1; D unresolved. The CDR3 is made up of 13 amino acids. Looked up from germline, CDR1 is SEHNR and CDR2 is FQNEAQ (reference sequence). V was cut by 2 bases and J by 3 bases, with 7 bases left in between. This chain's CDR3 is CASSLSEYTEAFF. CDR3 DNA sequence: TGTGCCAGCAGCTTATCGGAGTACACTGAAGCTTTCTTT.

The rearrangement joins TRBV7-2 to TRBJ2-5, with D possibly TRBD1 on 5 matching bases. Germline CDR1 and CDR2: SGHTA and FQGNSA. The CDR3 contains 15 residues. The V end lost 5 bases, the J end lost 5 bases, and 18 bases lay between the germline ends. The CDR3 sequence: CASSPFGGAAETQYF. Here the CDR3 DNA reads TGTGCCAGCAGCCCCTTTGGTGGGGCGGCTGAGACCCAGTACTTC. Variable domain in full (rest from reference TRBV7-2 and TRBJ2-5): GAGVSQSPSNKVTEKGKDVELRCDPISGHTALYWYRQSLGQGLEFLIYFQGNSAPDKSGLPSDRFSAERTGGSVSTLTIQRTQQEDSAVYLCASSPFGGAAETQYFGPGTRLLVL.